The 5 T cell receptor beta chains below were found in one sample sequenced in a study of radiotherapy plus CTLA-4 blockade in lung cancer. Produced via immunoSEQ multiplex PCR; TCRdb's table is partial and in-frame only. The repertoire includes approximately 110,000 clones, 81% of them detected once, and roughly 3.1% sits in the top ten. Sequenced here: peripheral blood, sampled from a patient treated with radiotherapy plus ipilimumab. The receptors shown here come from a human donor with non-small cell lung cancer that progressed on radiotherapy plus ipilimumab. Some clones in this sample may be carry-over from other donors' samples.

The chain recombines TRBV18 with TRBJ1-1, with a tentative D call TRBD1 (6 bases). The CDR3 is 14 residues long. Germline V lookup: CDR1 KGHSH, CDR2 LQKENI. With 6 bases removed from V and 1 base from J, the gap between germline ends came to 12 bases. Here the CDR3 reads CASSPTGENTEAFF. The CDR3 DNA follows: TGTGCCAGCTCCCCGACAGGAGAGAACACTGAAGCTTTCTTT.

This sequence joins TRBV11-3 and TRBJ2-3; the D call may be TRBD1 or TRBD2 (5 bases each). Trimming cost V 5 bases and J 0 bases, with 9 bases left between them. The CDR3 loop spans 14 amino acids. CDR1 is SGHNT and CDR2 is YENEEA in the germline V gene. CDR3 in DNA: TGTGCCAGCAGCCAGGGACCCAGCACAGATACGCAGTATTTT. This codes for CASSQGPSTDTQYF.

The V call is TRBV9, the J call TRBJ1-1, with D perhaps matching TRBD1 (6 bases). V was trimmed by 0 bases and J by 0 bases, leaving 9 bases between them. This CDR3 has 15 amino acids. Per the germline V gene, CDR1 is SGDLS and CDR2 is YYNGEE. CDR3 region: CASSVEQGMNTEAFF. CDR3 DNA sequence: TGTGCCAGCAGCGTAGAGCAGGGGATGAACACTGAAGCTTTCTTT.

This clone has a handful of counts. The chain recombines TRBV19 with TRBJ2-1; D unresolved. The CDR3 extends over 15 amino acids. Looked up from germline, CDR1 is LNHDA and CDR2 is SQIVND (reference sequence). V shed 5 bases and J shed 2 bases, with 13 bases lying between them. CDR3 nucleotides: TGTGCCAGTAGTGTGACCGTGTTTACCTACAATGAGCAGTTCTTC. Translation gives CASSVTVFTYNEQFF.

This clone has just a few counts. The chain carries TRBV4-3 and TRBJ2-6; 8 bases fit TRBD1. There are 14 residues in the CDR3. The V gene end was trimmed by 8 bases and the J gene end by 2 bases; junction bases not matched to a gene: 2. Germline V gene lookup returns CDR1 LGHNA and CDR2 YSLEER. In DNA form, the CDR3 reads TGCGCCAGCCTGGACAGGGCTGGGGCCAACGTCCTGACTTTC. Its translation: CASLDRAGANVLTF.